This paragraph covers one T cell receptor (beta chain) sequence. In the study's own analysis: Reference gene primer amplification gave nucleated cell count estimates. Assay used: immunoSEQ multiplex PCR; TCRdb lists only in-frame clones, some missing. V and J calls and clone size follow that table, whereas D and trimming were derived from the DNA. The sample has over 150,000 clones, 65% to 90% seen once. The sample is drawn from a study of blood T cell repertoires in COVID-19. About the study: COVID-19 samples from acute and convalescent phases originated in the United States, Italy and Spain. T cells, B-cell-depleted T cells, or PBMCs provided the cDNA or gDNA that served as material.

The V gene lost 2 bases and the J gene lost 0 bases, with 8 bases spanning the gap. Germline CDR1 and CDR2: SGHRS and YFSETQ. There are 14 residues in the CDR3. Sequencing was done on a sample of peripheral blood. This rearrangement joins TRBV5-1 to TRBJ2-5; TRBD2 might be the D (6 bases). This sequence originates from a human donor in a cohort sampled during active COVID-19. The CDR3 sequence is CASSFGGNQETQYF. DNA of the CDR3: TGCGCCAGCAGCTTTGGAGGGAACCAAGAGACCCAGTACTTC.